This entry lists 14 T cell receptor beta chains sequenced from one sample in a study of CD4 and CD8 cells across lung adenocarcinoma regions. Using its own MiXCR run on the PCR reads, TCRdb lists one record per CDR3 protein. The data contain thousands of distinct CDR3 sequences, 65% to 70% of them singletons. Sequencing input: CD4+ T cells from the center of a lung tumor. These receptors were collected from a female donor with lung adenocarcinoma. The CD4 and CD8 labels of this study may be unreliable.

The rearrangement uses TRBV7-8 and TRBJ2-5; D is unclear. This CDR3 region has 12 residues. The V end lost 7 bases, the J end lost 6 bases, and 12 bases lay between the germline ends. CDR1 SGHVS and CDR2 FQNEAQ come from the germline V gene. CDR3 sequence: CASTPLGKTQYF. CDR3 sequence (DNA): TGTGCCAGCACCCCCTTAGGGAAGACCCAGTACTTC.

The chain has TRBV6-1 and TRBJ2-5; 7 bases are a match to TRBD2. The end of the DNA fits TRBJ2-7 better, so the J call may be wrong. Germline values: CDR1 MNHNS, CDR2 SASEGT. The CDR3 totals 15 residues. The CDR3, as DNA: TGTGCCAGCAGTGAATCGTCCGCACGCGGGGGCGAGCAGTACTTC. This codes for CASSESSARGGEQYF.

The rearrangement joins TRBV6-5 to TRBJ1-2; the D gene is possibly TRBD1 (5 bases). Trimming removed 2 bases at V and 3 bases at J, with 10 bases between. Per the germline V gene, CDR1 is MNHEY and CDR2 is SVGAGI. The CDR3 loop spans 14 amino acids. CDR3 DNA: TGTGCCAGCAGTTACAGGGGCCTGTACTATGGCTACACCTTC. Translating gives CASSYRGLYYGYTF.

The CDR3 bases are TGTGCCAGCAGCTTTTCGGGCGGAATGAACACTGAAGCTTTCTTT. It encodes CASSFSGGMNTEAFF. The genes are TRBV7-2 and TRBJ1-1, with no clear D. V was trimmed by 3 bases and J by 0 bases, leaving 11 bases between them. This CDR3 has 15 amino acids. Germline values: CDR1 SGHTA, CDR2 FQGNSA.

The J gene is TRBJ2-1, the V gene TRBV11-2; D possibly corresponds to TRBD2 (6 bases). Germline V gene sequence: CDR1 SGHAT, CDR2 FQNNGV. The CDR3 extends over 15 amino acids. The ends were cut back, 6 bases at V and 5 bases at J, with 17 bases in the middle. The CDR3 is CASRIRDLENNEQFF. DNA of the CDR3: TGTGCCAGCAGAATCCGGGACTTGGAAAACAATGAGCAGTTCTTC.

This chain joins TRBV6-1 and TRBJ2-5, with TRBD2 matching over 7 bases. This CDR3 is 15 amino acids long. Losses at the gene ends were 2 bases for V and 7 bases for J; bases not matched to a gene: 10. Germline V gene data show CDR1 as MNHNS and CDR2 as SASEGT. The CDR3, as DNA: TGTGCCAGCAGTGAAACCCTAGCAGCGGGGAGGACCCAGTACTTC. It is translated as CASSETLAAGRTQYF.

The genes are TRBV6-1 and TRBJ2-5; D is ambiguous. Trimming removed 1 base at V and 4 bases at J, with 10 bases between. Germline V lookup: CDR1 MNHNS, CDR2 SASEGT. This CDR3 is 14 amino acids long. CDR3 bases: TGTGCCAGCAGTGAAGGGGCGACGAGAGAGACCCAGTACTTC. Its protein product is CASSEGATRETQYF.

The gene calls are TRBV6-1 and TRBJ2-1, with a tentative D call TRBD2 (6 bases). This CDR3 contains 15 residues. Trimming removed 3 bases from V and 8 bases from J, with 17 bases in between. Germline loops: CDR1 MNHNS, CDR2 SASEGT. CDR3: CASSDGGIAADEQFF. In DNA, the CDR3 is TGTGCCAGCAGTGATGGCGGGATAGCCGCCGATGAGCAGTTCTTC.

V and J are TRBV6-1 and TRBJ2-1; 8 bases are shared with TRBD1. The J call could be wrong; TRBJ2-7 is a better fit for the DNA end. The V gene's germline CDR1 is MNHNS and CDR2 SASEGT. The CDR3 has 16 residues. This CDR3 reads CASSRLPGQVSYEQYF. Written as DNA, the CDR3 is TGTGCCAGCAGCCGCCTCCCGGGACAGGTCTCCTACGAGCAGTACTTC.

This sequence joins TRBV6-5 and TRBJ2-1; the D gene is possibly TRBD2 (6 bases). The CDR3 loop spans 17 amino acids. Germline V gives CDR1 MNHEY, CDR2 SVGAGI. V was shortened by 4 bases and J by 10 bases, with 26 bases between the two germline ends. CDR3 DNA: TGTGCCAGCAGTTGGCGGCCACCTCTAGCGTCTGTCGGCGAGCAGTTCTTC. This gives the protein CASSWRPPLASVGEQFF.

In its sample, this clonotype is large. V and J are TRBV7-2 and TRBJ2-3; D is uncertain. Germline CDR1 and CDR2: SGHTA and FQGNSA. V was trimmed by 5 bases and J by 2 bases, leaving 14 bases between them. CDR3 size: 15 residues. Here the CDR3 reads CASSLTPVNTDTQYF. The CDR3 DNA follows: TGTGCCAGCAGCCTAACTCCGGTGAACACAGATACGCAGTATTTT.

The table lists this clonotype with a few counts. The chain uses TRBV6-1 and TRBJ2-1; D call uncertain. The CDR3 spans 15 residues. CDR1 MNHNS and CDR2 SASEGT come from the germline V gene. V was cut by 6 bases and J by 0 bases, with 12 bases left in between. The CDR3 loop is CASSGLGSSYNEQFF. CDR3 nucleotide sequence: TGTGCCAGCAGCGGGTTGGGCAGCTCCTACAATGAGCAGTTCTTC.

The rearrangement links TRBV7-2 to TRBJ2-7, with D uncertain. CDR1 SGHTA and CDR2 FQGNSA come from the germline V gene. Trimming shortened V by 5 bases and J by 4 bases, and 12 bases separated the two germline ends. The CDR3 contains 13 residues. The CDR3 DNA follows: TGTGCCAGCAGCCTCCAAATCGGGTACGAGCAGTACTTC. It codes for CASSLQIGYEQYF.

V is TRBV6-1 and J is TRBJ2-1; D may be TRBD2 (5 bases). This CDR3 is built from 14 residues. Germline CDR1 and CDR2: MNHNS and SASEGT. V was shortened by 8 bases and J by 13 bases, with 24 bases between the two germline ends. The CDR3 DNA follows: TGTGCCAGCTCTCCCCCCTTTTGGGGAGAGACCCAGTTCTTC. This encodes CASSPPFWGETQFF.